The source of this T cell receptor (beta chain) is a study of naive and memory T cell subsets. Notes on the study in general: In CD4 and CD8 cells, diversity dropped from naive through EMRA. A few larger clonotypes appeared in naive repertoires, especially CD8, possibly memory cells re-expressing CD45RA.

Both TRBC1 and TRBC2 were covered by a beta constant-region primer of two equimolar oligonucleotides. Ligated cDNA was amplified by four rounds of PCR with nested alpha and beta constant-region primers and SP2. Ligation attached a single-stranded oligonucleotide with a 12-nucleotide UMI and the SP2 primer to the cDNA 3' end. One entry per CDR3 protein, called by TCRdb with MiXCR from the UMI-ligation and nested PCR reads. The table includes approximately 150,000 distinct CDR3 sequences, under 25% detected once. The CDR3 spans 15 residues. The V and J ends lost 0 bases and 9 bases, in that order; junction bases with no gene match: 6. Germline V lookup: CDR1 SGHDN, CDR2 FVKESK. Worth noting for this clonotype: Antigen unknown.

Sequencing was carried out using naive CD4+ T cells from blood. This sequence joins TRBV14 and TRBJ2-1; 9 nucleotides match TRBD2. The receptor was isolated from a human donor in good health. CDR3 DNA: TGTGCCAGCAGCCAAGAGCGCGGGAGGGCGGGTGAGCAGTTCTTC. Protein product: CASSQERGRAGEQFF.